Sequencing of this T cell receptor (beta chain) was carried out in a study of cytotoxic CD8 clonotypes in ibrutinib-treated CLL. Clones were read by immunoSEQ multiplex PCR, and TCRdb kept only the in-frame ones, dropping some. The sample lists under 35,000 clones; almost 70% were seen once. The germline V and J ends were trimmed by 6 bases and 13 bases, with 22 bases remaining between them. Germline loops: CDR1 SNHLY, CDR2 FYNNEI. The CDR3 is 13 amino acids. The source of this sequence is a human donor with chronic lymphocytic leukemia. The gene calls are TRBV2 and TRBJ2-7; tentatively, D is TRBD1 (6 bases). The sample was PBMCs, taken after 24 months of ibrutinib treatment. The CDR3, as DNA: TGTGCCAGCAGCGATCGCCTTTTAGGACAGCCATACTTC. Translated, it gives CASSDRLLGQPYF.